This T cell receptor beta chain was recovered during a study of circulating and synovial CD4+ cells in juvenile arthritis. Findings of the study overall: CPL versus bulk CD4 samples: T cell genome counts differed by at least an order of magnitude.

CDR3 length: 16 amino acids. CDR1 and CDR2 from the germline V gene are SGHRS and YFSETQ. V dropped 0 bases and J dropped 0 bases, with 9 bases sitting between them. Worth noting for this clone: Its antigen is not known.

Some clones are missing from TCRdb's copy, which holds only in-frame ones; the method was immunoSEQ multiplex PCR. The sample has 32,000 or so clones; about 95% are singletons. The chain links TRBV5-1 to TRBJ2-2; D call uncertain. Sequencing was performed on CD4+ T cells from blood. The receptor's source is a human donor with juvenile idiopathic arthritis. Here the CDR3 reads CASSLVPNTNTGELFF. The DNA for the CDR3 is TGCGCCAGCAGCTTGGTCCCTAATACGAACACCGGGGAGCTGTTTTTT.